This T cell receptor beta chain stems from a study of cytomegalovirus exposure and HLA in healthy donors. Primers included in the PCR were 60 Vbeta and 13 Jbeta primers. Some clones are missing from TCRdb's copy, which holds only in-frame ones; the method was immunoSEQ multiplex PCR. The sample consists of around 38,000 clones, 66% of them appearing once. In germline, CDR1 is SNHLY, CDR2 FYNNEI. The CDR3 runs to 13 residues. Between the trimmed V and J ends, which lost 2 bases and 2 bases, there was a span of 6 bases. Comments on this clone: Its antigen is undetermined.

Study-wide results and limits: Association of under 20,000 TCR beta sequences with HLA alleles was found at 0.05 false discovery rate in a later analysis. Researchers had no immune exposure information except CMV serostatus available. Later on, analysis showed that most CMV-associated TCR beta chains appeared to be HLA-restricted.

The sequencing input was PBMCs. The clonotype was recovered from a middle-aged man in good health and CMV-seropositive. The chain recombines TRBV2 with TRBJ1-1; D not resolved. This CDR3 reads CASSETLNTEAFF. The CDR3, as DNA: TGTGCCAGCAGTGAAACGCTAAACACTGAAGCTTTCTTT. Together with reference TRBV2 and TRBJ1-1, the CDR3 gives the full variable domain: EPEVTQTPSHQVTQMGQEVILRCVPISNHLYFYWYRQILGQKVEFLVSFYNNEISEKSEIFDDQFSVERPDGSNFTLKIRSTKLEDSAMYFCASSETLNTEAFFGQGTRLTVV.